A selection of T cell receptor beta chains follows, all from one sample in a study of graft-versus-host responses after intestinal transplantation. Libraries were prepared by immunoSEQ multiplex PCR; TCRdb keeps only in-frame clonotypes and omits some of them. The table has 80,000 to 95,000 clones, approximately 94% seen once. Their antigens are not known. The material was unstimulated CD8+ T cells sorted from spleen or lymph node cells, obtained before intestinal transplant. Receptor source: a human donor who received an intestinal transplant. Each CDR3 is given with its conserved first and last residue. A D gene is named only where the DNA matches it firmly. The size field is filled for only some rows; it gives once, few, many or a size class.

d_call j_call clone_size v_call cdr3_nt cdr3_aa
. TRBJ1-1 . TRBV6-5 TGTGCCAGCACCTCGGGATTGGGCACTGAAGCTTTCTTT CASTSGLGTEAFF
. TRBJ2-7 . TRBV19 TGTGCCAGTAGTATACGGGGCTACGAGCAGTACTTC CASSIRGYEQYF
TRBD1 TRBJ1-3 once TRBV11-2 TGTGCCAGCAGCCCCTGGGGACAGGGGAGCTCTGGAAACACCATATATTTT CASSPWGQGSSGNTIYF
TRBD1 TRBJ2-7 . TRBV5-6 TGTGCCAGCAGCTACAAAACAGGGGGCGACTACGAGCAGTACTTC CASSYKTGGDYEQYF
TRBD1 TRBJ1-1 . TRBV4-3 TGCGCCAGCAGCTTGACCAGGGGGTGGAACACTGAAGCTTTCTTT CASSLTRGWNTEAFF
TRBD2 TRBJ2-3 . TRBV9 TGTGCCAGCAGCTCCACGGGGCGGGGGGCGGCAGATACGCAGTATTTT CASSSTGRGAADTQYF
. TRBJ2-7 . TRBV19 TGTGCCAGTGCTCAGGACTATAGCTCCTACGAGCAGTACTTC CASAQDYSSYEQYF
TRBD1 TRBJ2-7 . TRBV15 TGTGCCACCAGCAGCCTCCTCACAGGGGATGGCTCCTACGAGCAGTACTTC CATSSLLTGDGSYEQYF
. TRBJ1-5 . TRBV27 TGTGCCAGCAGTTTATCCAGAGGAACTCAGCCCCAGCATTTT CASSLSRGTQPQHF
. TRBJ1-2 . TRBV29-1 TGCAGCGTTGATCGGGACTTAGCCGTTAACTATGGCTACACCTTC CSVDRDLAVNYGYTF
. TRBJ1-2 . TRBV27 TGTGCCAGCAGTTTACTGTCAGGGGATAACTATGGCTACACCTTC CASSLLSGDNYGYTF
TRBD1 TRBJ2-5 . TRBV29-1 TGCAGCGTTGAGGGGCAGGGGGTGGGAGAGACCCAGTACTTC CSVEGQGVGETQYF
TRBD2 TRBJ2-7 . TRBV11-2 TGTGCCAGCACCCCGGGACTAGCGGGGAACTACGAGCAGTACTTC CASTPGLAGNYEQYF
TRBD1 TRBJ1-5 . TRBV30 TGTGCCTGGAGTTCCGGGACAGGGGGCCCATATAGCAATCAGCCCCAGCATTTT CAWSSGTGGPYSNQPQHF
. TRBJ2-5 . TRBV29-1 TGCAGCGTTGAAGGGTGGGCTTTTGGGCAAGAGACCCAGTACTTC CSVEGWAFGQETQYF
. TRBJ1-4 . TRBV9 TGTGCCAGCAGTGGGGGGGATAGTAATGAAAAACTGTTTTTT CASSGGDSNEKLFF
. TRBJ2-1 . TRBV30 TGTGCCTGGAAGGGGTTTGGTGAGCAGTTCTTC CAWKGFGEQFF
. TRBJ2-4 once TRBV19 TGTGCCAGTAGTCCAGGGTTCGGAAACATTCAGTACTTC CASSPGFGNIQYF
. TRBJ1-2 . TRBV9 TGTGCCAGCAGCCACCTCGGAGATGGCTACACCTTC CASSHLGDGYTF
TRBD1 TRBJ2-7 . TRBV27 TGTGCCAGCAGTTCCACGGGACAGGGATCCTACGAGCAGTACTTC CASSSTGQGSYEQYF
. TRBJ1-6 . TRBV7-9 TGTGCCAGCAGCCCCTTGGACGGGGCGGGAGGTTCACCCCTCCACTTT CASSPLDGAGGSPLHF
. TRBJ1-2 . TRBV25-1 TGTGCCAGCAGGGGGCGGGGCTATGGCTACACCTTC CASRGRGYGYTF
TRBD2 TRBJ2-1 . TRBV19 TGTGCCAGTAGCCCAGTTAGCGGGGGGTCTTACAATGAGCAGTTCTTC CASSPVSGGSYNEQFF
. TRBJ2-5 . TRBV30 TGTGCCTGGGCCTCGGGAGTCCAAGAGACCCAGTACTTC CAWASGVQETQYF
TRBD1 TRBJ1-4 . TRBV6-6 TGTGCCAGCAGTTACGCGACAGGGGTAGAAAAACTGTTTTTT CASSYATGVEKLFF
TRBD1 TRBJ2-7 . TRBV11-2 TGTGCCAGCAGCTTATTTAGGACAGGGATCTACGAGCAGTACTTC CASSLFRTGIYEQYF
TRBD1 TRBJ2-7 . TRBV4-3 TGCGCCAGCAGCCAAGGGTGGGGGACAGGGTCCTACGAGCAGTACTTC CASSQGWGTGSYEQYF
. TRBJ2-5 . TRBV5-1 TGCGCCAGCAGCTCTCCCGAAGAGACCCAGTACTTC CASSSPEETQYF
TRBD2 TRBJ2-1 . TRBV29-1 TGCAGCGTTGTGGGTGCTAGCGGGACCTACTTAATGAATGAGCAGTTCTTC CSVVGASGTYLMNEQFF
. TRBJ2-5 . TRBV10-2 TGCGCCAGCAGTGAGTGGGCAGAGGAGACCCAGTACTTC CASSEWAEETQYF
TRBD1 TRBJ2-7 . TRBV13 TGTGCCAGCAGCTTAGGACAGGGGGCTTGGGAGCAGTACTTC CASSLGQGAWEQYF
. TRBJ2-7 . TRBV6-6 TGTGCCAGCAGCTTACATGACAGAGCCTACGAGCAGTACTTC CASSLHDRAYEQYF
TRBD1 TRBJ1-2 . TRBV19 TGTGCCAGTAGGCCGGGACAGGGTATATGGGGCTACACCTTC CASRPGQGIWGYTF
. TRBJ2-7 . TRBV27 TGTGCCAGCGGGCGGGATGGCCGCTACGAGCAGTACTTC CASGRDGRYEQYF
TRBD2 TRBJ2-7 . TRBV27 TGTGCCAGCAGTTTAGGGACTAGCGGCTACGAGCAGTACTTC CASSLGTSGYEQYF
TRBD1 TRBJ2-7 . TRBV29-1 TGCAGCGTTGAAGTCGGGACAGGCAACCGCGAGCAGTACTTC CSVEVGTGNREQYF
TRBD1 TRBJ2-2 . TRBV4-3 TGCGCCAGCAGCCAAGATCTCGACAGGGTAACGAACACCGGGGAGCTGTTTTTT CASSQDLDRVTNTGELFF
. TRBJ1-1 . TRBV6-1 TGTGCCAGCAGTACGTCCGTTCAGACTGAAGCTTTCTTT CASSTSVQTEAFF
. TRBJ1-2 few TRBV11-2 TGTGCCAGCAGCTTAGGAGGGCCCTATGGCTACACCTTC CASSLGGPYGYTF
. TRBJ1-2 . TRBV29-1 TGCAGCGTTGAAGATGCAGCCGCCAGGAGGACTCTCTATGGCTACACCTTC CSVEDAAARRTLYGYTF
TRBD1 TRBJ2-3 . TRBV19 TGTGCCAGTAGTGCGACAGGGGCCACAGATACGCAGTATTTT CASSATGATDTQYF
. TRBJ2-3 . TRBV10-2 TGCGCCAGCAGTGAGTCGTTAGGGGGTGGAGATACGCAGTATTTT CASSESLGGGDTQYF